The T cell receptor (beta chain) described here comes from a study of T-cell reconstitution after alpha-beta-depleted transplantation in children. Preparing the TCRbeta library involved the use of unique molecular identifiers. In TCRdb, the PCR reads were re-called with MiXCR into one record per CDR3 protein. The repertoire has around 250,000 distinct CDR3 sequences, about a tenth of them found once; the top ten carry around 10%. This clonotype occurred a few times. Germline V gives CDR1 MNHNS, CDR2 SASEGT. This CDR3 is built from 14 residues. V shed 5 bases and J 7 bases; nucleotides not matched to a gene: 5.

The clonotype comes from a human donor who donated a stem cell graft to a child with SCID. The material was PBMCs from the stem cell graft donor, obtained from the stem cell graft. The J gene is TRBJ1-6, the V gene TRBV6-1; 7 nucleotides match TRBD1. For the CDR3, the DNA is TGTGCCAGCAGTCGACAGGGTATGAATTCACCCCTCCACTTT. Residues: CASSRQGMNSPLHF.